This T cell receptor beta chain was documented in a study of OX40 agonist ivuxolimab in advanced cancers. General study points: There was clonal expansion of CD4+ and CD8+ blood T cells by week 6 at 0.1 to 3.0 mg/kg. On average, CD8+ T cells showed a greater number of expanded clones than CD4+.

The CDR3 sequence is 15 residues long. The ends were cut back, 4 bases at V and 4 bases at J, with 17 bases in the middle. Germline V CDR1 and CDR2: SGHNT, YYREEE (reference sequence). Excluded were patients having autoimmune disease history or systemic immunosuppression. Details on this clone: Its antigen remains unidentified.

The method was immunoSEQ multiplex PCR; TCRdb's version includes in-frame clones alone and lacks a portion of them. The sample includes fewer than 90,000 clones, 88% of them seen just once. The sequencing here drew on CD4+ or CD8+ T cells sorted from blood, taken in a trial of the OX40 agonist ivuxolimab. The chain has TRBV5-4 and TRBJ1-1, with D uncertain. This receptor was obtained from an adult with an advanced solid tumor such as melanoma, head and neck, liver or kidney cancer. The CDR3 nucleotides are TGTGCCAGCAGCCCATTCGACATGGTGAGCACTGAAGCTTTCTTT. Amino acid sequence: CASSPFDMVSTEAFF.